The rows below give T cell receptor beta chains drawn from one sample of a study of T cells in Graves' hyperthyroidism and ophthalmopathy. TCRdb redid the calling of the multiplex PCR reads with MiXCR, one entry per CDR3 protein. Of under 650,000 distinct CDR3 sequences listed, roughly 16% were seen once; the top ten hold less than 4.5%. Sequencing was done on a sample of blood. These TCRs come from a woman aged 25 to 39 with Graves' hyperthyroidism. CDR3s include the opening cysteine and the closing phenylalanine or tryptophan. The order of the fields is V gene, J gene, clone size, D gene, CDR3 length, CDR3 DNA, CDR3 protein. A D gene is named only where the DNA matches it firmly. Clone size is not always given. Where it is, it says once, few, many or a class for expanded clones.

v_gene: TRBV27; j_gene: TRBJ1-1; abundance: many; d_gene: TRBD1; len: 15; CDR3nt: TGTGCCAGCAAGGACAGGGCAACTTTGAACACTGAAGCTTTCTTT; CDR3aa: CASKDRATLNTEAFF
v_gene: TRBV20-1; j_gene: TRBJ2-7; abundance: many; d_gene: TRBD2; len: 17; CDR3nt: TGCAGTGCTAGAGATCTCCGACTAGCGGGGAAACTCTACGAGCAGTACTTC; CDR3aa: CSARDLRLAGKLYEQYF
v_gene: TRBV28; j_gene: TRBJ2-3; abundance: NA; d_gene: TRBD1; len: 15; CDR3nt: TGTGCCAGCAGTCACGACAGGGGGCGAACAGATACGCAGTATTTT; CDR3aa: CASSHDRGRTDTQYF
v_gene: TRBV20-1; j_gene: TRBJ2-7; abundance: many; d_gene: TRBD2; len: 16; CDR3nt: TGCAGTGCTAGAGATTCCCGGGGTAGCGGGGGATACGAGCAGTACTTC; CDR3aa: CSARDSRGSGGYEQYF
v_gene: TRBV6-1; j_gene: TRBJ1-1; abundance: few; d_gene: TRBD1; len: 14; CDR3nt: TGTGCCACGCAGAACAGGGGGTGGAACACTGAAGCTTTCTTT; CDR3aa: CATQNRGWNTEAFF
v_gene: TRBV24-1; j_gene: TRBJ2-7; abundance: NA; d_gene: NA; len: 16; CDR3nt: TGTGCCACCAGTGATTTGACGAAGGCAGGAACCTACGAGCAGTACTTC; CDR3aa: CATSDLTKAGTYEQYF
v_gene: TRBV29-1; j_gene: TRBJ1-1; abundance: many; d_gene: TRBD1; len: 19; CDR3nt: TGCAGCGTTGGGGCGGGACAGGGAGACGTGAGGGGTCGGCACACTGAAGCTTTCTTT; CDR3aa: CSVGAGQGDVRGRHTEAFF
v_gene: TRBV28; j_gene: TRBJ2-3; abundance: many; d_gene: TRBD2; len: 16; CDR3nt: TGTGCCAGCAGTCCAAGTGGGGGAGGGCTCACAGATACGCAGTATTTT; CDR3aa: CASSPSGGGLTDTQYF
v_gene: TRBV10-3; j_gene: TRBJ2-3; abundance: many; d_gene: TRBD1; len: 16; CDR3nt: TGTGCCATCAAGCCGTACGGGACAGGTCAGACAGATACGCAGTATTTT; CDR3aa: CAIKPYGTGQTDTQYF
v_gene: TRBV20-1; j_gene: TRBJ2-1; abundance: many; d_gene: TRBD2; len: 14; CDR3nt: TGCAGTGCCCGTCGACTAGCGGGAGCCAATGAGCAGTTCTTC; CDR3aa: CSARRLAGANEQFF
v_gene: TRBV12-5; j_gene: TRBJ1-5; abundance: many; d_gene: TRBD1; len: 18; CDR3nt: TGTGCTAGTGGTTTGGTACCTCCGGACAGGGGTAGCAATCAGCCCCAGCATTTT; CDR3aa: CASGLVPPDRGSNQPQHF
v_gene: TRBV5-1; j_gene: TRBJ1-2; abundance: NA; d_gene: NA; len: 12; CDR3nt: TGCGCCAGCAGATACGACAGTTCTACCTACACCTTC; CDR3aa: CASRYDSSTYTF
v_gene: TRBV7-8; j_gene: TRBJ1-1; abundance: many; d_gene: TRBD1; len: 16; CDR3nt: TGTGCCAGCAGCTTATACGAGGGGGCGCGGAACACTGAAGCTTTCTTT; CDR3aa: CASSLYEGARNTEAFF
v_gene: TRBV28; j_gene: TRBJ1-1; abundance: many; d_gene: NA; len: 14; CDR3nt: TGTGCCAGCAGTTTTGCTGGGGAGTCAACTGAAGCTTTCTTT; CDR3aa: CASSFAGESTEAFF
v_gene: TRBV14; j_gene: TRBJ2-2; abundance: NA; d_gene: TRBD1; len: 17; CDR3nt: TGTGCCAGCAGCCCCAGACCAGGGGGCTCGAACACCGGGGAGCTGTTTTTT; CDR3aa: CASSPRPGGSNTGELFF
v_gene: TRBV7-2; j_gene: TRBJ1-4; abundance: NA; d_gene: NA; len: 15; CDR3nt: TGTGCCAGCAGCTTACCATTGGGGATGGAGGAAAAACTGTTTTTT; CDR3aa: CASSLPLGMEEKLFF
v_gene: TRBV29-1; j_gene: TRBJ2-1; abundance: NA; d_gene: NA; len: 12; CDR3nt: TGCAGCGTTGTACTGGGTTCACGTGAGCAGTTCTTC; CDR3aa: CSVVLGSREQFF
v_gene: TRBV4-1; j_gene: TRBJ2-1; abundance: few; d_gene: NA; len: 15; CDR3nt: TGCGCCAGCAGCCAAGATTTGCGGGATGCAAGTGAGCAGTTCTTC; CDR3aa: CASSQDLRDASEQFF
v_gene: TRBV29-1; j_gene: TRBJ1-1; abundance: many; d_gene: NA; len: 13; CDR3nt: TGCAGCGCCAACCGGGGCCTAAACACTGAAGCTTTCTTT; CDR3aa: CSANRGLNTEAFF
v_gene: TRBV28; j_gene: TRBJ2-7; abundance: many; d_gene: NA; len: 12; CDR3nt: TGTGCCAGCAGTTTTAGTACAGTCGAGCAGTACTTC; CDR3aa: CASSFSTVEQYF
v_gene: TRBV2; j_gene: TRBJ1-1; abundance: NA; d_gene: NA; len: 13; CDR3nt: TGTGCCAGCAGTGGTGGTTTTGGTGGAGAAGCTTTCTTT; CDR3aa: CASSGGFGGEAFF
v_gene: TRBV20-1; j_gene: TRBJ2-7; abundance: few; d_gene: NA; len: 14; CDR3nt: TGCAGTGCGCCACATTACCTCTTGGCCTACGAGCAGTACTTC; CDR3aa: CSAPHYLLAYEQYF
v_gene: TRBV12-3/TRBV12-4; j_gene: TRBJ1-3; abundance: many; d_gene: TRBD1; len: 17; CDR3nt: TGTGCCAGCAGACGGACAGGGGGCATACGCTCTGGAAACACCATATATTTT; CDR3aa: CASRRTGGIRSGNTIYF
v_gene: TRBV25-1; j_gene: TRBJ2-1; abundance: few; d_gene: NA; len: 13; CDR3nt: TGTGCCAGCAGTGGGAGCAGGGGCAATGAGCAGTTCTTC; CDR3aa: CASSGSRGNEQFF
v_gene: TRBV20-1; j_gene: TRBJ2-7; abundance: few; d_gene: NA; len: 13; CDR3nt: TGCAGTGCTAGAAGTGGGGATCACTACGAGCAGTACTTC; CDR3aa: CSARSGDHYEQYF
v_gene: TRBV7-9; j_gene: TRBJ2-5; abundance: many; d_gene: NA; len: 11; CDR3nt: TGTGCCAGCAGCGAACAAGAGACCCAGTACTTC; CDR3aa: CASSEQETQYF
v_gene: TRBV7-9; j_gene: TRBJ2-5; abundance: many; d_gene: NA; len: 12; CDR3nt: TGTGCCAGCAGGCGTGGGGAAGAGACCCAGTACTTC; CDR3aa: CASRRGEETQYF
v_gene: TRBV7-9; j_gene: TRBJ2-7; abundance: once; d_gene: TRBD2; len: 17; CDR3nt: TGTGCCAGCAGCTTAGCTCTTAGTACTAGCGCGGGCTACGAGCAGTACTTC; CDR3aa: CASSLALSTSAGYEQYF
v_gene: TRBV27; j_gene: TRBJ1-2; abundance: NA; d_gene: NA; len: 14; CDR3nt: TGTGCCAGCAGTTTTGAGGGCTACGGGTATGGCTACACCTTC; CDR3aa: CASSFEGYGYGYTF
v_gene: TRBV20-1; j_gene: TRBJ1-2; abundance: few; d_gene: NA; len: 13; CDR3nt: TGCAGCGCAGCTCCCAGGACAGTCTATGGCTACACCTTC; CDR3aa: CSAAPRTVYGYTF
v_gene: TRBV19; j_gene: TRBJ2-7; abundance: few; d_gene: NA; len: 16; CDR3nt: TGTGCCAGTAGCCCGACCCTGGACCAGGTAACGGACGAGCAGTACTTC; CDR3aa: CASSPTLDQVTDEQYF
v_gene: TRBV11-2; j_gene: TRBJ2-1; abundance: many; d_gene: TRBD2; len: 17; CDR3nt: TGTGCCAGCAGCTTAGCCTCACTAGCGGGGGTTTACAATGAGCAGTTCTTC; CDR3aa: CASSLASLAGVYNEQFF
v_gene: TRBV11-2; j_gene: TRBJ2-1; abundance: NA; d_gene: NA; len: 12; CDR3nt: TGTGCCAGCAAATCTAACTACAATGAGCAGTTCTTC; CDR3aa: CASKSNYNEQFF
v_gene: TRBV3-1; j_gene: TRBJ2-1; abundance: many; d_gene: TRBD1; len: 16; CDR3nt: TGTGCCAGCAGCCAAGTCGGGGACAGGGGAGACAATGAGCAGTTCTTC; CDR3aa: CASSQVGDRGDNEQFF
v_gene: TRBV18; j_gene: TRBJ2-1; abundance: many; d_gene: NA; len: 15; CDR3nt: TGTGCCAGCTCACCACAAGCGGGTGACTACAATGAGCAGTTCTTC; CDR3aa: CASSPQAGDYNEQFF
v_gene: TRBV24-1; j_gene: TRBJ2-1; abundance: many; d_gene: NA; len: 17; CDR3nt: TGTGCCACCAGTGATTTGCAAGGTGCAGGGGGGTACAATGAGCAGTTCTTC; CDR3aa: CATSDLQGAGGYNEQFF
v_gene: TRBV5-1; j_gene: TRBJ2-7; abundance: many; d_gene: NA; len: 13; CDR3nt: TGCGCCAGGGTGGGACTGGCTGGTTACGAGCAGTACTTC; CDR3aa: CARVGLAGYEQYF
v_gene: TRBV6-1; j_gene: TRBJ1-5; abundance: NA; d_gene: NA; len: 15; CDR3nt: TGTGCCAGCAGTGAGGTTCGGGGGGACAATCAGCCCCAGCATTTT; CDR3aa: CASSEVRGDNQPQHF
v_gene: TRBV10-1; j_gene: TRBJ2-3; abundance: few; d_gene: TRBD1; len: 16; CDR3nt: TGCGCCAGCCCTGCGTCCGGGGACAGGGAAATGGATACGCAGTATTTT; CDR3aa: CASPASGDREMDTQYF
v_gene: TRBV12-3/TRBV12-4; j_gene: TRBJ1-2; abundance: many; d_gene: TRBD1; len: 15; CDR3nt: TGTGCCAGCAGTCCCCAGGACAGGTCTTCCTATGGCTACACCTTC; CDR3aa: CASSPQDRSSYGYTF
v_gene: TRBV9; j_gene: TRBJ2-3; abundance: many; d_gene: NA; len: 16; CDR3nt: TGTGCCAGCAGCGTAGGAGTGGGCCTGAGCTCTGATACGCAGTATTTT; CDR3aa: CASSVGVGLSSDTQYF
v_gene: TRBV6-1; j_gene: TRBJ1-4; abundance: few; d_gene: NA; len: 12; CDR3nt: TGTGCCAGCAGAAGTCCGAATGAAAAACTGTTTTTT; CDR3aa: CASRSPNEKLFF
v_gene: TRBV9; j_gene: TRBJ2-3; abundance: few; d_gene: NA; len: 14; CDR3nt: TGTGCCAGCAGCGGAACGGCAGGTTCGGATACGCAGTATTTT; CDR3aa: CASSGTAGSDTQYF
v_gene: TRBV20-1; j_gene: TRBJ2-4; abundance: many; d_gene: NA; len: 15; CDR3nt: TGCAGTGCTAGTTTTGGGGGAGTAGCCAAAAACATTCAGTACTTC; CDR3aa: CSASFGGVAKNIQYF
v_gene: TRBV29-1; j_gene: TRBJ2-5; abundance: many; d_gene: TRBD2; len: 15; CDR3nt: TGCAGCGTTGCATCGGGACTAGCGGGAGGGGAGACCCAGTACTTC; CDR3aa: CSVASGLAGGETQYF
v_gene: TRBV28; j_gene: TRBJ2-2; abundance: once; d_gene: TRBD1; len: 15; CDR3nt: TGTGCCAGCGAGGACAGGGGGCGTGGCACCGGGGAGCTGTTTTTT; CDR3aa: CASEDRGRGTGELFF